This passage covers 25 T cell receptor beta chains from one sample sequenced in a study of cytomegalovirus exposure and HLA in healthy donors. PCR amplification relied on 60 Vbeta primers (plus 13 Jbeta primers). Here immunoSEQ multiplex PCR was the method, and the copy in TCRdb shows in-frame clones only, minus some. The table shows 140,000 to 150,000 clones, with approximately 70% occurring only once. What was sequenced was PBMCs. These receptors were taken from a woman in her sixties in good health and CMV-seronegative.

This clone has at least ten counts. The CDR3 sequence: CASSNRGTLNTGELFF. DNA for the CDR3: TGTGCCAGTAGTAATAGGGGGACCCTGAACACCGGGGAGCTGTTTTTT. This sequence joins TRBV19 and TRBJ2-2, with D possibly matching TRBD1 (6 bases). The V gene lost 4 bases and the J gene lost 1 base, with 13 bases spanning the gap. The CDR3 is made up of 16 amino acids. CDR1 is LNHDA and CDR2 is SQIVND in the germline V gene (reference sequence).

This clone was counted a few times. This chain joins TRBV29-1 and TRBJ2-1; TRBD2 matches at 11 bases. The CDR3 runs to 15 residues. With 4 bases clipped from V and 5 bases from J, the junction kept 7 bases outside the gene matches. The germline V gene encodes CDR1 SQVTM and CDR2 ANQGSEA. The CDR3 reads CSVGLLAGDHNEQFF. The CDR3 bases are TGCAGCGTTGGCCTACTAGCGGGAGACCACAATGAGCAGTTCTTC.

V gene TRBV21-1 combines with J gene TRBJ2-3; TRBD1, the table's D call, was not compared with the DNA. TRBV21-1 is a documented pseudogene. The CDR3 spans 15 residues. The CDR3 DNA follows: TGTGCCAGCAGCAAACAGGGCCCCGGCACAGATACGCAGTATTTT. Protein product: CASSKQGPGTDTQYF.

The chain carries TRBV13 and TRBJ1-3, with D perhaps TRBD1 (5 bases). V was trimmed by 2 bases and J by 4 bases, leaving 9 bases between them. This CDR3 region has 14 residues. Per the germline V gene, CDR1 is PRHDT and CDR2 is FYEKMQ (reference sequence). CDR3 in DNA: TGTGCCAGCAGCTTAAGGGGTGCCGGAAACACCATATATTTT. This sequence encodes CASSLRGAGNTIYF.

This clone has a handful of counts. DNA for the CDR3: TGTGCCAGCACTGACGGGGGGGCTTTCTTT. Amino acids: CASTDGGAFF. The chain has TRBV6-1 and TRBJ1-1; D possibly corresponds to TRBD1 (5 bases). Germline loops: CDR1 MNHNS, CDR2 SASEGT. The CDR3 sequence is 10 residues long. Trimming shortened V by 7 bases and J by 11 bases, and 11 bases separated the two germline ends.

Concerning this clone itself: The sample holds other DNA sequences that translate to the same CDR3. The chain has TRBV5-1 and TRBJ2-7, with 8 bases fitting TRBD1. The ends lost 2 bases at V and 4 bases at J; junction bases unmatched: 2. The CDR3 totals 13 residues. Germline CDR1 reads SGHRS; CDR2 reads YFSETQ. DNA of the CDR3: TGCGCCAGCAGCTTAACAGGGGGGTACGAGCAGTACTTC. Its translation: CASSLTGGYEQYF.

This sequence joins TRBV25-1 and TRBJ1-3, with D unclear. Germline CDR1 and CDR2: MGHDK and SYGVNS. The CDR3 spans 15 residues. The V gene lost 5 bases and the J gene lost 0 bases, with 11 bases spanning the gap. The CDR3 region has the DNA TGTGCCAGCAGTCAGAGGTTCGCCTCTGGAAACACCATATATTTT. It is translated as CASSQRFASGNTIYF.

The rearrangement links TRBV5-8 to TRBJ2-7; a possible D gene is TRBD1 (6 bases). V gave up 4 bases and J gave up 0 bases, with 14 bases separating them. The CDR3 length is 15 residues. Germline V gives CDR1 SGHTS, CDR2 YDEGEE. The CDR3 sequence: CASSPRGTSSYEQYF. CDR3 sequence (DNA): TGTGCCAGCAGCCCGAGGGGGACGAGCTCCTACGAGCAGTACTTC. Combining the CDR3 with reference TRBV5-8 and TRBJ2-7 gives the whole variable domain EAGVTQSPTHLIKTRGQQATLRCSPISGHTSVYWYQQALGLGLQFLLWYDEGEERNRGNFPPRFSGRQFPNYSSELNVNALELEDSALYLCASSPRGTSSYEQYFGPGTRLTVT.

The V call is TRBV18, the J call TRBJ1-2, with 9 bases aligning to TRBD1. J was trimmed by 8 bases and V by 3 bases; bases with no gene match: 16. The length of the CDR3 is 17 residues. Per germline, CDR1 KGHSH and CDR2 LQKENI. Written as DNA, the CDR3 is TGTGCCAGCTCACCTCAACCCGGAGGACAGGGGCCGCGGGGCTACACCTTC. It specifies CASSPQPGGQGPRGYTF.

This chain joins TRBV27 and TRBJ2-2, with 10 bases identical to TRBD1. V dropped 5 bases and J dropped 6; count of bases not matched to a gene: 9. CDR1 and CDR2 (germline): MNHEY, SMNVEV (reference sequence). This CDR3 region has 16 residues. Here the CDR3 DNA reads TGTGCCAGCAGTGGGACAGGGGTCGTTGGTCCCGGGGAGCTGTTTTTT. This encodes CASSGTGVVGPGELFF.

This rearrangement joins TRBV5-1 to TRBJ2-5, with 8 bases identical to TRBD1. Germline values: CDR1 SGHRS, CDR2 YFSETQ. The CDR3 contains 14 residues. With 5 bases clipped from V and 5 bases from J, the junction kept 8 bases outside the gene matches. In DNA, the CDR3 is TGCGCCAGCAGTGAAACAGGGGGATGGGAGACCCAGTACTTC. It translates to CASSETGGWETQYF.

This clone was observed a handful of times. This chain links TRBV7-3 with TRBJ2-7; 9 bases are a match to TRBD1. Germline CDR1 SGHTA, CDR2 FQGTGA. The CDR3 extends over 15 amino acids. The ends lost 2 bases at V and 7 bases at J; junction bases unmatched: 9. This CDR3 reads CASSLGTGWADEQYF. Written as DNA, the CDR3 is TGTGCCAGCAGCTTAGGGACAGGGTGGGCCGATGAGCAGTACTTC.

This sequence joins TRBV4-3 and TRBJ2-2, with TRBD2 as a possible D gene (5 bases). This CDR3 has 16 amino acids. CDR1 is LGHNA and CDR2 is YSLEER in the germline V gene. V lost 3 bases to trimming and J lost 1 base, with 12 bases between them. CDR3 protein: CASSQSGQRNTGELFF. The CDR3 coding sequence is TGCGCCAGCAGCCAGAGCGGCCAGCGGAACACCGGGGAGCTGTTTTTT.

This chain uses TRBV6-1 with TRBJ1-2; D uncertain. The CDR3 consists of 15 residues. Germline CDR1 is MNHNS and CDR2 is SASEGT. V was pared by 3 bases and J by 4 bases, with 15 bases between. The CDR3 region has the DNA TGTGCCAGCAGTGATTCGCCCAGGTATCTCTATGGCTACACCTTC. Translated: CASSDSPRYLYGYTF.

Concerning this clone: A read error may produce the germline difference seen at one junction end. This chain joins TRBV7-9 and TRBJ1-2; TRBD1 matches at 7 bases. This CDR3 contains 15 residues. Germline CDR1 is SEHNR and CDR2 is FQNEAQ (reference sequence). The chain's CDR3 is CSSSDAGGFSYGYTF. CDR3 coding DNA: TGTTCCAGCAGCGATGCAGGGGGGTTTAGCTATGGCTACACCTTC.

This chain connects TRBV19 to TRBJ2-1; 10 bases map to TRBD2. The V and J ends lost 10 bases and 7 bases, in that order; junction bases with no gene match: 13. CDR3 length: 15 residues. Germline assignment: CDR1 LNHDA and CDR2 SQIVND (reference sequence). In DNA, the CDR3 is TGTGCCACCCAGTCTCCGGGACTAGCGAAAAATGAGCAGTTCTTC. This gives the protein CATQSPGLAKNEQFF.

There are a few counts of this clone. The chain couples TRBV20-1 to TRBJ1-1; maybe TRBD1 (5 bases). The V end lost 5 bases, the J end lost 9 bases, and 13 bases lay between the germline ends. CDR3 size: 11 residues. Germline assignment: CDR1 DFQATT and CDR2 SNEGSKA (reference sequence). This chain's CDR3 is CSAQTELKAFF. DNA for the CDR3: TGCAGTGCTCAGACAGAACTTAAAGCTTTCTTT.

The chain uses TRBV20-1 and TRBJ1-4; D is ambiguous. Germline assignment: CDR1 DFQATT and CDR2 SNEGSKA (reference sequence). The length of the CDR3 is 11 residues. Between the trimmed V and J ends, which lost 6 bases and 7 bases, there was a span of 9 bases. The CDR3 loop reads CSAHAREKLFF. The CDR3 bases are TGCAGTGCACACGCCCGTGAAAAACTGTTTTTT.

The chain employs TRBV13 and TRBJ1-1; D gene ambiguous. In germline, CDR1 is PRHDT, CDR2 FYEKMQ (reference sequence). This CDR3 is 13 amino acids long. Trimming left V 5 bases short and J 6 bases short, with 13 bases between. This chain's CDR3 is CASSLGGSSEAFF. In DNA form, the CDR3 reads TGTGCCAGCAGCCTCGGCGGTTCATCTGAAGCTTTCTTT.

The chain recombines TRBV6-5 with TRBJ2-1; the match to TRBD2 covers 12 bases. The CDR3 spans 14 residues. With V trimmed by 5 bases and J by 9 bases, 5 bases remained unmatched. Germline V CDR1 and CDR2: MNHEY, SVGAGI. The CDR3 DNA sequence: TGTGCCAGCAGTCTAGCGGGGGGGCTCGGTGAGCAGTTCTTC. Protein sequence: CASSLAGGLGEQFF.

V gene TRBV7-2 combines with J gene TRBJ2-3; 12 nucleotides match TRBD2. This CDR3 has 19 residues. V gave up 2 bases and J gave up 0 bases; unmatched junction bases: 9. Germline V gene lookup returns CDR1 SGHTA and CDR2 FQGNSA. DNA of the CDR3: TGTGCCAGCAGCTTATTTGGACTAGCGGGGAGGTCTAGCACAGATACGCAGTATTTT. Amino acid sequence: CASSLFGLAGRSSTDTQYF.

The chain couples TRBV7-8 to TRBJ1-5, with D possibly being TRBD1 (6 bases). Trimming took 5 bases from V and 4 from J, leaving 21 bases between them. The CDR3 extends over 17 amino acids. The germline V gene has CDR1 SGHVS and CDR2 FQNEAQ. CDR3 nucleotide sequence: TGTGCCAGCAGCCCCTACAGGGTACCTATAGCAAATCAGCCCCAGCATTTT. This translates into CASSPYRVPIANQPQHF.

This clone appeared a single time. V gene TRBV28 combines with J gene TRBJ1-5; 8 bases are shared with TRBD1. This CDR3 region has 14 residues. The junction had 4 bases not matched to a gene; V was cut back by 6 bases and J by 3 bases. The germline V gene encodes CDR1 MDHEN and CDR2 SYDVKM. As DNA, the CDR3 is TGTGCCAGCAGGCAGACAGGGGACAATCAGCCCCAGCATTTT. Protein: CASRQTGDNQPQHF.

V usage is TRBV9 and J usage is TRBJ2-1; 11 nucleotides align to TRBD2. After removal of 3 bases from V and 3 bases from J, the junction contained 5 bases not matched to a gene. Germline CDR1 reads SGDLS; CDR2 reads YYNGEE. CDR3 length equals 16 residues. The CDR3 sequence: CASSGPTSGGYNEQFF. The CDR3 DNA sequence: TGTGCCAGCAGCGGGCCAACTAGCGGGGGCTACAATGAGCAGTTCTTC.

The chain has TRBV5-5 and TRBJ2-6, with 8 bases lining up with TRBD2. CDR3 size: 18 residues. The J segment lost 2 bases and the V segment lost 6 bases, leaving 13 bases of the junction unmatched. The germline V gene has CDR1 SGHKS and CDR2 YYEKEE (reference sequence). For the CDR3, the DNA is TGTGCCAGCACCCCCGTATGGCTAGCGGGTGCTGGGGCCAACGTCCTGACTTTC. It is translated as CASTPVWLAGAGANVLTF.